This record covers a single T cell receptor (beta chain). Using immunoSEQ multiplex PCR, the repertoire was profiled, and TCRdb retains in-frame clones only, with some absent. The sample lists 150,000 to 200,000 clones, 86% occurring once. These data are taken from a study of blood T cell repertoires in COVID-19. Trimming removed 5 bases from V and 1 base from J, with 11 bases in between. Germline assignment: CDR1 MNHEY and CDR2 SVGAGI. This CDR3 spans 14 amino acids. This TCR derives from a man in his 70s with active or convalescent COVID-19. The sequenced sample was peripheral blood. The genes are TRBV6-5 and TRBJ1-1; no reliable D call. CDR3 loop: CASSHRAGNTEAFF. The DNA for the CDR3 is TGTGCCAGCAGTCATCGGGCGGGGAACACTGAAGCTTTCTTT.